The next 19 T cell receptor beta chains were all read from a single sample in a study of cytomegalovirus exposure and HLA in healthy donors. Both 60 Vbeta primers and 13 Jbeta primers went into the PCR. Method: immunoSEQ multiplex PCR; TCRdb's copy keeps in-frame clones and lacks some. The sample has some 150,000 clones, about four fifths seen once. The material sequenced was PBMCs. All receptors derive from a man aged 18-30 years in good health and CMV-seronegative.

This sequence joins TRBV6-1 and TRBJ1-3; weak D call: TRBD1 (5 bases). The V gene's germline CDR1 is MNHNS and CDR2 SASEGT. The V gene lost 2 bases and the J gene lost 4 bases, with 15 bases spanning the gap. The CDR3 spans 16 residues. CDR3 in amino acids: CASSEPRTTVGNTIYF. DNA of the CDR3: TGTGCCAGCAGTGAACCTCGAACGACAGTAGGAAACACCATATATTTT.

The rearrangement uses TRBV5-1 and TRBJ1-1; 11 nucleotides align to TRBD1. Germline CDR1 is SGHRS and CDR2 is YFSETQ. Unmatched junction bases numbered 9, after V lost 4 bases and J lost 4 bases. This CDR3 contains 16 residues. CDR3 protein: CASSGGQGADITEAFF. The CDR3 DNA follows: TGCGCCAGCAGCGGAGGACAGGGGGCGGATATCACTGAAGCTTTCTTT.

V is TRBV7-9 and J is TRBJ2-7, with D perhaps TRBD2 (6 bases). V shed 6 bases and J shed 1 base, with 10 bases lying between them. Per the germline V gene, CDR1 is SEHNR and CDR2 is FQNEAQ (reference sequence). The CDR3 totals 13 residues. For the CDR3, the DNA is TGTGCCAGCAGGGCTGGGGGGTCCTACGAGCAGTACGTC. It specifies CASRAGGSYEQYV.

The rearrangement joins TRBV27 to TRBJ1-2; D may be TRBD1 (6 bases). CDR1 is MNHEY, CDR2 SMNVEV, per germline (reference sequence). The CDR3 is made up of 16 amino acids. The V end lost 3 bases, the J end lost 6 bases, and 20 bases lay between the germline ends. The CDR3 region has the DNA TGTGCCAGCAGTTTCAGGGGCTATGTGGGTGGCAATGGCTACACCTTC. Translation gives CASSFRGYVGGNGYTF.

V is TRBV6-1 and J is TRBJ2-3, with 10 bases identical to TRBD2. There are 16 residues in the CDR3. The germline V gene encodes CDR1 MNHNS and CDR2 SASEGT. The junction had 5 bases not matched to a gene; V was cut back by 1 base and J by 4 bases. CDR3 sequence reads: CASSEGVAGGSDTQYF. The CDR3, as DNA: TGTGCCAGCAGTGAAGGGGTAGCGGGGGGTTCAGATACGCAGTATTTT.

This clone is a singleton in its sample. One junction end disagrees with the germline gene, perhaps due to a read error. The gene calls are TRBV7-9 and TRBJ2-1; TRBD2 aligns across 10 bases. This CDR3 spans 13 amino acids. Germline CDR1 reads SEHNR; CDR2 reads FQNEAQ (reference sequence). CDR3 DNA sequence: TGTGCCGGCAGCTTAACCTATAGCGGGGGGAAGTTCTTC. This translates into CAGSLTYSGGKFF.

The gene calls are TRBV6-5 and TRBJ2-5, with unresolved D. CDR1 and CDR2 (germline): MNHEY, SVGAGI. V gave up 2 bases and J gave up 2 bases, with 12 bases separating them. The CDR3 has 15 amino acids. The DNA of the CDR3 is TGTGCCAGCAGTTACGATACGGCGAGGCAAGAGACCCAGTACTTC. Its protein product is CASSYDTARQETQYF.

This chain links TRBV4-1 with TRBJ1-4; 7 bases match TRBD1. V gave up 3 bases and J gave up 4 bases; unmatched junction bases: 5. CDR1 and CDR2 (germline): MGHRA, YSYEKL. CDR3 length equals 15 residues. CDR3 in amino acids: CASSQTTGRNEKLFF. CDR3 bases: TGCGCCAGCAGCCAGACGACAGGGCGTAATGAAAAACTGTTTTTT.

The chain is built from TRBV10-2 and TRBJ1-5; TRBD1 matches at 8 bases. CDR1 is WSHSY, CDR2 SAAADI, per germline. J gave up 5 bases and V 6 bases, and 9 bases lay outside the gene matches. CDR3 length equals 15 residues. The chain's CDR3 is CASSSGDRGYQPQHF. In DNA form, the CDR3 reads TGCGCCAGCAGCTCGGGAGACAGGGGCTATCAGCCCCAGCATTTT.

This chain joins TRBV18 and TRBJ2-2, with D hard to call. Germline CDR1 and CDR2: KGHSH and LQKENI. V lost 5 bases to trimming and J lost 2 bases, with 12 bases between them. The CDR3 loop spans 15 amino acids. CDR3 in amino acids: CASSYTSRNTGELFF. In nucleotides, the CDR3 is TGTGCCAGCTCATATACGTCGAGAAACACCGGGGAGCTGTTTTTT.

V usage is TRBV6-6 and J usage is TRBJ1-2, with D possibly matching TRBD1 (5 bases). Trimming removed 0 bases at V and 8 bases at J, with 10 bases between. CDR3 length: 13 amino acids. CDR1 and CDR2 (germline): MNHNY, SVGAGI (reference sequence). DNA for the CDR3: TGTGCCAGCAGTTACTCTACCCAGGGCGGCTACACCTTC. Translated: CASSYSTQGGYTF.

CDR3 in DNA: TGTGCCAGCAGCTTAGAGTCAGGGGGTGTGTATACCGGGGAGCTGTTTTTT. It is translated as CASSLESGGVYTGELFF. The chain joins TRBV11-2 to TRBJ2-2; TRBD1 aligns across 7 bases. This CDR3 is built from 17 residues. CDR1 SGHAT and CDR2 FQNNGV come from the germline V gene. V was pared by 0 bases and J by 5 bases, with 9 bases of the junction left unmatched.

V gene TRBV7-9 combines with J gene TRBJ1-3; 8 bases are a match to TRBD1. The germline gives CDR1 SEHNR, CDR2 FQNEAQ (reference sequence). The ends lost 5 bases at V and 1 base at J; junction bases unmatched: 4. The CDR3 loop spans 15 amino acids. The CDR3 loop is CASSARTGSGNTIYF. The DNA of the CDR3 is TGTGCCAGCAGCGCCCGGACAGGGTCTGGAAACACCATATATTTT.

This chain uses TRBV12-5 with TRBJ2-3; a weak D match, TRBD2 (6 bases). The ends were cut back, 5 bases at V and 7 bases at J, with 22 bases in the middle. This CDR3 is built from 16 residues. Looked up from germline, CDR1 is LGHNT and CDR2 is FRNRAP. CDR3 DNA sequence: TGTGCTAGTGGTGCTACCGGGACTCCGGACCAGAATACGCAGTATTTT. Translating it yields CASGATGTPDQNTQYF.

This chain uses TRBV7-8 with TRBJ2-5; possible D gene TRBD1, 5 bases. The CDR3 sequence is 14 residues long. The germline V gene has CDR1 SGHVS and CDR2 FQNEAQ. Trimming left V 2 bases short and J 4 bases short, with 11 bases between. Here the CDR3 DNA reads TGTGCCAGCAGCTTACCAGGGTGGTCAGAGACCCAGTACTTC. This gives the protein CASSLPGWSETQYF.

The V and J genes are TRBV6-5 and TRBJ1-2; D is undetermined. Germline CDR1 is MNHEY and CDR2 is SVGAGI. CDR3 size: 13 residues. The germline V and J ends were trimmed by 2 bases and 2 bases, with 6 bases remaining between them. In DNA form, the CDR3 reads TGTGCCAGCAGTTACGGAGGGAACTATGGCTACACCTTC. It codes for CASSYGGNYGYTF.

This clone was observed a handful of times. The CDR3 DNA sequence: TGTGCCAGCAGCTCGCCCGGGACAGCGAACACTGAAGCTTTCTTT. Amino acids: CASSSPGTANTEAFF. This chain joins TRBV7-9 and TRBJ1-1; TRBD1 agrees at 7 bases. This CDR3 has 15 amino acids. CDR1 is SEHNR, CDR2 FQNEAQ, per germline (reference sequence). V shed 4 bases, J shed 1 base, and the junction held 6 bases outside the gene matches.

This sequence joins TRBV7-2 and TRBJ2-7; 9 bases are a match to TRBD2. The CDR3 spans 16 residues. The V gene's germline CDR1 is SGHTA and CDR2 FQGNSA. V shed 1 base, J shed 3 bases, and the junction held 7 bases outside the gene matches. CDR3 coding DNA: TGTGCCAGCAGCTTAGGACCCCTAGCGGGGAACTACGAGCAGTACTTC. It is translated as CASSLGPLAGNYEQYF.

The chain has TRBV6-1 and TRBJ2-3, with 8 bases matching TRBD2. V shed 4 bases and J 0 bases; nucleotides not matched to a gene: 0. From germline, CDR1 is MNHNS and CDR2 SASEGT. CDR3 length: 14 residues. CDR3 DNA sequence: TGTGCCAGCAGTGCGGGGGGGAGCACAGATACGCAGTATTTT. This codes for CASSAGGSTDTQYF.